The clone carrying this TCR beta chain was recorded at least ten times. The CDR3 contains 14 residues. The germline gives CDR1 SGHTA, CDR2 FQGNSA. J lost 5 bases, V lost 5 bases, and 8 bases had no gene match. TCRdb passed the 5' RACE reads through MiXCR, listing each CDR3 protein once. Of over 55,000 distinct CDR3 sequences listed, around 10% are singletons. These data come from a study of neurological immune-mediated disorders. The sample's time point: longitudinal time-point 1 (baseline). The chain employs TRBV7-2 and TRBJ1-2, with 7 bases matching TRBD1. The clonotype comes from a male donor with HTLV-1-associated myelopathy (HAM/TSP). The sequencing sample was made of PBMCs. The CDR3 sequence: CASSPRQGGYGYTF. CDR3 in DNA: TGTGCCAGCAGCCCCAGACAGGGAGGTTATGGCTACACCTTC.